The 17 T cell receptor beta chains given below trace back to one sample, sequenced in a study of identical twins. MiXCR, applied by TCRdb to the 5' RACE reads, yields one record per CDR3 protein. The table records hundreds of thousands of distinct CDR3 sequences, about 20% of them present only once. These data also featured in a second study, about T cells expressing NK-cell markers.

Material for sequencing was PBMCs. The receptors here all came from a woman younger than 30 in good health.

Here the CDR3 reads CASIPQTSGRDEQFF. The CDR3 coding sequence is TGCGCCAGCATCCCCCAGACTAGCGGGAGGGATGAGCAGTTCTTC. This rearrangement joins TRBV5-1 to TRBJ2-1; 14 nucleotides align to TRBD2. J lost 8 bases, V lost 6 bases, and 7 bases had no gene match. Germline assignment: CDR1 SGHRS and CDR2 YFSETQ. This CDR3 spans 15 amino acids.

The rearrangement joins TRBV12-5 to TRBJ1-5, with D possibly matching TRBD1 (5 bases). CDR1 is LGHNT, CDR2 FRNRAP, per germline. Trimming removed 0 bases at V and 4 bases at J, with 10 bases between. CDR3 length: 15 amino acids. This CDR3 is CASGLVAEGNQPQHF. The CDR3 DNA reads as TGTGCTAGTGGTTTGGTCGCTGAGGGGAATCAGCCCCAGCATTTT. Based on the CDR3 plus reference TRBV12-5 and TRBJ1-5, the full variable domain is DARVTQTPRHKVTEMGQEVTMRCQPILGHNTVFWYRQTMMQGLELLAYFRNRAPLDDSGMPKDRFSAEMPDATLATLKIQPSEPRDSAVYFCASGLVAEGNQPQHFGDGTRLSIL.

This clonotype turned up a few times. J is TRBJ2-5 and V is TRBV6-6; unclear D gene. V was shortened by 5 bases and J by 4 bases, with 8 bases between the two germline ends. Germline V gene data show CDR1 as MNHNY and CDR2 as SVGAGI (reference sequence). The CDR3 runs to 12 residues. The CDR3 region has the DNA TGTGCCAGCAGTGGTGGGGTAGAGACCCAGTACTTC. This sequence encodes CASSGGVETQYF.

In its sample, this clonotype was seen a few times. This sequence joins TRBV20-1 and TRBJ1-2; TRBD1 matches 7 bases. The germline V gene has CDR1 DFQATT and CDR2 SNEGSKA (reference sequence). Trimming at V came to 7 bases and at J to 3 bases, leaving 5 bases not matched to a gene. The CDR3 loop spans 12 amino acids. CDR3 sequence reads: CSVKRGHYGYTF. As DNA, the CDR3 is TGCAGTGTTAAAAGGGGGCACTATGGCTACACCTTC.

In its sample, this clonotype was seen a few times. The CDR3 protein is CSARDLWGTVNTEAFF. As DNA, the CDR3 is TGCAGTGCTAGAGATCTTTGGGGCACCGTGAACACTGAAGCTTTCTTT. V usage is TRBV20-1 and J usage is TRBJ1-1; D might be TRBD1 (5 bases). The CDR3 extends over 16 amino acids. Germline assignment: CDR1 DFQATT and CDR2 SNEGSKA (reference sequence). The ends were cut back, 0 bases at V and 0 bases at J, with 14 bases in the middle.

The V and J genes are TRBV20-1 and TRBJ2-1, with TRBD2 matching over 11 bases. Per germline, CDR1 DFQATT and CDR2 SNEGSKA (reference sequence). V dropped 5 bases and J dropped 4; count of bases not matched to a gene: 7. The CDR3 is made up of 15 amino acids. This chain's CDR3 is CSAYLSGGGYNEQFF. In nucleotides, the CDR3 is TGCAGTGCTTACCTTAGCGGGGGGGGATACAATGAGCAGTTCTTC.

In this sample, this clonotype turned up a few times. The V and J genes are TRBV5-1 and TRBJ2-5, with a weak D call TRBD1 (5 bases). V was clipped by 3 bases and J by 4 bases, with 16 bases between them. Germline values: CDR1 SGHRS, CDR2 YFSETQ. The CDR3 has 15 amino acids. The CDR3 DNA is TGCGCCAGCAGCTCCCTCCAGGGTTGGGGAGAGACCCAGTACTTC. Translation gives CASSSLQGWGETQYF.

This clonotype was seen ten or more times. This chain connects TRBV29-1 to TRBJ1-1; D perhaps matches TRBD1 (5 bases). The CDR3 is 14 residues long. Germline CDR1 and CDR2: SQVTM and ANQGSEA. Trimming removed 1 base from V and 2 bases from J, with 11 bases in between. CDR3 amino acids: CSVEGAGINTEAFF. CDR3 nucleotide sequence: TGCAGCGTTGAAGGGGCAGGGATTAACACTGAAGCTTTCTTT.

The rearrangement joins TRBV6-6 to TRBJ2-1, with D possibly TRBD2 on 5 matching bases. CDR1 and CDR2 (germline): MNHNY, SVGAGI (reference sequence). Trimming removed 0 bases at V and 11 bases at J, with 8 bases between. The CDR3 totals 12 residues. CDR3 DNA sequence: TGTGCCAGCAGTTACTCCGGACTTCAGCAGTTCTTC. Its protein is CASSYSGLQQFF.

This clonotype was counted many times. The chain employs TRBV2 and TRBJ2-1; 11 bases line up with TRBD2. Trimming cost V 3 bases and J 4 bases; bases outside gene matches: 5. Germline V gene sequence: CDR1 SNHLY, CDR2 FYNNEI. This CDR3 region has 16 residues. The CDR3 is CASSDRASGGYNEQFF. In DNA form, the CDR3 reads TGTGCCAGCAGTGATCGGGCTAGCGGGGGGTACAATGAGCAGTTCTTC.

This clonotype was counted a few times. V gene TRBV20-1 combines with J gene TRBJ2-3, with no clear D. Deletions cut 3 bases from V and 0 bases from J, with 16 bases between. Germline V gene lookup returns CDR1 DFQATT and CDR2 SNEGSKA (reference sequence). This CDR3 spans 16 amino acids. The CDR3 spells CSASGGDAASTDTQYF. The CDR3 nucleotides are TGCAGTGCTAGCGGTGGGGATGCGGCTAGCACAGATACGCAGTATTTT.

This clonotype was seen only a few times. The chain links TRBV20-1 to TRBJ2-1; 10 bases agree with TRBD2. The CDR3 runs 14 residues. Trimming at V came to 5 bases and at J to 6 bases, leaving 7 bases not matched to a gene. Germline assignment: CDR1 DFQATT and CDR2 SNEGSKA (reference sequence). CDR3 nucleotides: TGCAGTGCTTCGAGCGGGAGGGCCTCCAATGAGCAGTTCTTC. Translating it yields CSASSGRASNEQFF.

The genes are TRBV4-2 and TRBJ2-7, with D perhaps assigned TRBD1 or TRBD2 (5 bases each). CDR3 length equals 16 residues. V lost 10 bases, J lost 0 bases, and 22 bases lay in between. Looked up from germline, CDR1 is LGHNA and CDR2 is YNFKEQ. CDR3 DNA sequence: TGTGCCATGAGCCCCGGGCTACTCGGGACCTCCTACGAGCAGTACTTC. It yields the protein CAMSPGLLGTSYEQYF.

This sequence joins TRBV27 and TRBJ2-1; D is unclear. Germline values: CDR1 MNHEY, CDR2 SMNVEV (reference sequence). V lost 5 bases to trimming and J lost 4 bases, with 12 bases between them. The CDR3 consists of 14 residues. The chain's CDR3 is CASSDRVSYNEQFF. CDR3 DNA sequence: TGTGCCAGCAGTGACCGGGTCAGTTACAATGAGCAGTTCTTC.

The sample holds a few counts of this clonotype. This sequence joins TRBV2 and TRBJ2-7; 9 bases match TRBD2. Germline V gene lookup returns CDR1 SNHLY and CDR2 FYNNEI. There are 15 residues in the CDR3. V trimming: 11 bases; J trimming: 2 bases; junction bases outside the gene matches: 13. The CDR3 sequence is CASQERGLAAYEQYF. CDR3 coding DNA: TGTGCCTCCCAGGAGAGGGGACTAGCCGCCTACGAGCAGTACTTC.

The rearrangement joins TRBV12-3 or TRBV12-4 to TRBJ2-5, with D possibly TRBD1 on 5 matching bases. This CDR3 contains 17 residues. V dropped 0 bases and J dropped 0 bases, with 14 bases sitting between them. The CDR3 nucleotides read TGTGCCAGCAGTTTAGCGCGAGGCAGGGCGGACCAAGAGACCCAGTACTTC. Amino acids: CASSLARGRADQETQYF.

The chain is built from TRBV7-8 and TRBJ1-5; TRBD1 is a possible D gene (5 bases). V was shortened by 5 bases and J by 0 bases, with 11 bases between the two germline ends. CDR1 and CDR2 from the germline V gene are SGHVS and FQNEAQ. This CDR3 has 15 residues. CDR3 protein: CASSPSRGSNQPQHF. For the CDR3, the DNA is TGTGCCAGCAGCCCCTCTAGGGGTAGCAATCAGCCCCAGCATTTT.